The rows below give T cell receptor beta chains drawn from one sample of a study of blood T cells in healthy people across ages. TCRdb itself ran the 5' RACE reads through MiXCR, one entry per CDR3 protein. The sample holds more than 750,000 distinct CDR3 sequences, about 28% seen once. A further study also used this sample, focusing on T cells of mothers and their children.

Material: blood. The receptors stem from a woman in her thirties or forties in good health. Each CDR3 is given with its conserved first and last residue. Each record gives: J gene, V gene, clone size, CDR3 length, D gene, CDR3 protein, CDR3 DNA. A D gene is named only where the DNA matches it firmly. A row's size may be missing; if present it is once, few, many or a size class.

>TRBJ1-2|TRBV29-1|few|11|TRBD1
CSGGQDYGYTF
TGCAGCGGGGGACAGGACTATGGCTACACCTTC
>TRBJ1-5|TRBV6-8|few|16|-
CASSRRQKGSNQPQHF
TGTGCCAGCAGCCGTCGACAGAAGGGTAGCAATCAGCCCCAGCATTTT
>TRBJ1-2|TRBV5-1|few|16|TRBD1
CASTKIAGQGASGYTF
TGCGCCAGCACCAAAATTGCGGGACAGGGGGCCAGTGGCTACACCTTC
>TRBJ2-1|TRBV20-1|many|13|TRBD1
CSPRGQGRREQFF
TGCAGCCCAAGGGGACAGGGAAGAAGGGAGCAGTTCTTC
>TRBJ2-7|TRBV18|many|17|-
CASSSYLGTAGLDEQYF
TGTGCCAGCTCATCCTACTTGGGGACTGCAGGGCTGGACGAGCAGTACTTC
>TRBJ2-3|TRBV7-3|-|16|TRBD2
CASSLDGLAGGYTQYF
TGTGCCAGCAGCTTAGATGGACTAGCGGGGGGCTATACGCAGTATTTT
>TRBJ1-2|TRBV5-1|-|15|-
CASTLGSFGNYGYTF
TGCGCCAGCACCCTTGGCTCGTTCGGTAACTATGGCTACACCTTC
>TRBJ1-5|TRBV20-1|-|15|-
CSAPDGGLSNQPQHF
TGCAGTGCCCCGGATGGGGGACTTAGCAATCAGCCCCAGCATTTT
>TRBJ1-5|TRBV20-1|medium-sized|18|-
CSANHRRTGTASNQPQHF
TGCAGTGCTAACCATAGACGTACCGGGACGGCTAGCAATCAGCCCCAGCATTTT
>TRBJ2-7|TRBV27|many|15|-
CASSPGGGGLYEQYF
TGTGCCAGCAGCCCTGGGGGAGGGGGCCTCTACGAGCAGTACTTC
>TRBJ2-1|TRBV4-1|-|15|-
CASSQEEVTYNEQFF
TGCGCCAGCAGCCAAGAGGAGGTCACCTACAATGAGCAGTTCTTC
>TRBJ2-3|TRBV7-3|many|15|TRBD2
CASSLGGGRTDTQYF
TGTGCCAGCAGCTTAGGGGGGGGGAGGACAGATACGCAGTATTTT
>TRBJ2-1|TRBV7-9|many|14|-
CASSLTSSYNEQFF
TGTGCCAGCAGCCTCACCTCCTCCTACAATGAGCAGTTCTTC
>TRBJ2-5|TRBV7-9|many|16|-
CASSFSVWDMRQEQYF
TGTGCCAGCAGCTTCTCTGTTTGGGACATGCGCCAAGAGCAGTACTTC
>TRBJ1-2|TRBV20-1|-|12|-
CSARSTHYGYTF
TGCAGTGCTAGGAGCACCCACTATGGCTACACCTTC
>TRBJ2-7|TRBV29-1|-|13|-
CSVEGHSTYEQYF
TGCAGCGTTGAGGGACACTCGACCTACGAGCAGTACTTC
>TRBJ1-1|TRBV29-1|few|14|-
CSALSRGINTEAFF
TGCAGCGCCCTCTCGAGGGGAATAAACACTGAAGCTTTCTTT
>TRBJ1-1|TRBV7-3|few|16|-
CASSLTPTGLNTEAFF
TGTGCCAGCAGCTTAACCCCGACAGGATTGAACACTGAAGCTTTCTTT
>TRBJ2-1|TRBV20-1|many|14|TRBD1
CSAKDRDPHNEQFF
TGCAGTGCTAAGGACAGGGACCCACACAATGAGCAGTTCTTC
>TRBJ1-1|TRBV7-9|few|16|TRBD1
CASSLVGDRKNTEAFF
TGTGCCAGCAGCTTAGTAGGGGACAGGAAGAACACTGAAGCTTTCTTT
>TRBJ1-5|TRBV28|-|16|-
CASKPFGTAVNQPQHF
TGTGCCAGCAAGCCTTTTGGGACGGCTGTAAATCAGCCCCAGCATTTT
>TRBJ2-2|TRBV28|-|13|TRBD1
CASKTGATGELFF
TGTGCCAGCAAGACAGGGGCCACCGGGGAGCTGTTTTTT
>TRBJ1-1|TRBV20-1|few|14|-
CSASNGGPNTEAFF
TGCAGTGCTAGTAACGGGGGACCGAACACTGAAGCTTTCTTT
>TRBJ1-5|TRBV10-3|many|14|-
CAISESDSNQPQHF
TGTGCCATCAGTGAGTCGGATAGCAATCAGCCCCAGCATTTT
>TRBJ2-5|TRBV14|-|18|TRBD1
CASSQDFIGRGLGETQYF
TGTGCCAGCAGTCAAGATTTTATCGGCAGGGGGCTGGGAGAGACCCAGTACTTC
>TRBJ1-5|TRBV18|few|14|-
CASSPRDSNQPQHF
TGTGCCAGCTCACCAAGAGATAGCAATCAGCCCCAGCATTTT
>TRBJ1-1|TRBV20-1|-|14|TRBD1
CSAIGQGMGVEAFF
TGCAGTGCTATCGGACAGGGAATGGGGGTTGAAGCTTTCTTT
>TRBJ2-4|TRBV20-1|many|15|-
CSARISGAAKNIQYF
TGCAGTGCCAGGATCAGCGGCGCAGCCAAAAACATTCAGTACTTC
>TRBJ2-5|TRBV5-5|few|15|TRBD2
CASSPRDYPQETQYF
TGTGCCAGCAGCCCCAGGGACTACCCTCAAGAGACCCAGTACTTC
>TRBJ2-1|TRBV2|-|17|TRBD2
CASSEIVGTSLSNEQFF
TGTGCCAGCAGTGAAATCGTTGGGACTAGCTTGAGCAATGAGCAGTTCTTC
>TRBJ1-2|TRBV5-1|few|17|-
CASSLDGMAQGIGGYTF
TGCGCCAGCAGCTTGGACGGGATGGCTCAGGGGATTGGTGGCTACACCTTC
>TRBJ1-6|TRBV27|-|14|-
CASRSEPLLSPLHF
TGTGCCAGCAGAAGTGAGCCGCTCCTTTCACCCCTCCACTTT
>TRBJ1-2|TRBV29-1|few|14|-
CSVEVRDGKGGYTF
TGCAGCGTTGAAGTAAGGGACGGAAAGGGCGGCTACACCTTC
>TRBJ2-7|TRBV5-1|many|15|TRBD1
CASSRRDRDPYEQYF
TGCGCCAGCAGCCGCCGGGACAGGGACCCCTACGAGCAGTACTTC
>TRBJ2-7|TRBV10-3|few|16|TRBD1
CAIVHRDSFRSYEQYF
TGTGCCATCGTTCACCGGGACAGTTTTAGATCCTACGAGCAGTACTTC
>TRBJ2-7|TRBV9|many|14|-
CASSHAGQPYEQYF
TGTGCCAGCAGCCACGCGGGACAACCCTACGAGCAGTACTTC
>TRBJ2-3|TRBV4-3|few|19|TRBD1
CASSPIRRGPHRLTDTQYF
TGCGCCAGCAGCCCCATACGAAGGGGGCCCCACCGGCTCACAGATACGCAGTATTTT
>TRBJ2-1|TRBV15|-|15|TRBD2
CATSIIGGAYNEQFF
TGCGCCACCAGCATCATCGGGGGGGCCTACAATGAGCAGTTCTTC
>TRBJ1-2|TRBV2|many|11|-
CASSPRNGYTF
TGTGCCAGCAGTCCGAGGAATGGCTACACCTTC
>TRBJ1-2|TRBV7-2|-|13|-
CASSSTPAYGYTF
TGTGCCAGCAGCTCAACTCCTGCCTATGGCTACACCTTC